This TCR beta chain came from a study of cytomegalovirus exposure and HLA in healthy donors. With 60 Vbeta and 13 Jbeta primers, the PCR was carried out. Data came from immunoSEQ multiplex PCR; TCRdb stores just in-frame clones and leaves some out. The repertoire holds about 140,000 clones, with about 80% as singletons. The V and J ends lost 6 bases and 3 bases respectively, with 11 bases between them. Germline V lookup: CDR1 MNHNS, CDR2 SASEGT. This CDR3 region has 13 residues. The material sequenced was PBMCs. The rearrangement links TRBV6-1 to TRBJ1-2; possibly TRBD1 for D (5 bases). The TCR comes from a man aged 40-50 years in good health and CMV-seronegative. This CDR3 is CASSHGGDYGYTF. CDR3 nucleotide sequence: TGTGCCAGCAGCCACGGGGGTGACTATGGCTACACCTTC.